This TCR beta chain was sequenced in a study of blood T cell repertoires in COVID-19. Looking at the study overall: Samples of COVID-19 (acute and convalescent) were obtained from the United States, Italy and Spain.

The CDR3 is 15 residues long. The V and J ends lost 4 bases and 2 bases, in that order; junction bases with no gene match: 8. Germline CDR1 SGHRS, CDR2 YFSETQ. Clones were read by immunoSEQ multiplex PCR, and TCRdb kept only the in-frame ones, dropping some. The data show roughly 270,000 clones, roughly four fifths seen once. Participant-given clinical history determined each cohort assignment. V gene TRBV5-1 combines with J gene TRBJ2-5, with 7 bases matching TRBD2. This clonotype was obtained from a man aged 35 to 55 who had been exposed to COVID-19. The specimen sequenced was PBMCs or T cells enriched from blood (not recorded which). The CDR3 protein is CASSPGGSGQETQYF. DNA of the CDR3: TGCGCCAGCAGCCCGGGTGGTAGCGGGCAAGAGACCCAGTACTTC.